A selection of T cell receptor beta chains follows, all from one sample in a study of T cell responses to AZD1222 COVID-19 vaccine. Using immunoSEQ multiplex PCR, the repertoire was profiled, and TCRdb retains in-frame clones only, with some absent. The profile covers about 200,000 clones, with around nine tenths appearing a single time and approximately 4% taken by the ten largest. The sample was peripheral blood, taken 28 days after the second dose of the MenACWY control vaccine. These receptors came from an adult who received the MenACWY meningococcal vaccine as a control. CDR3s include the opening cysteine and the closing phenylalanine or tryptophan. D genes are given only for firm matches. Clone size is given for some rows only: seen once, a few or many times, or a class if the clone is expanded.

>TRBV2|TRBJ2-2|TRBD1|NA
TGTGCCAGCAGTGACGGACAGGGCTACACCGGGGAGCTGTTTTTT
CASSDGQGYTGELFF
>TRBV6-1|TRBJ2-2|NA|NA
TGTGCCAGCAGTGAATCTGCGGGCCGGAACACCGGGGAGCTGTTTTTT
CASSESAGRNTGELFF
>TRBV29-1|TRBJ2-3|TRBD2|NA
TGCAGCGATTCAGGGACTAATAGAGATACGCAGTATTTT
CSDSGTNRDTQYF
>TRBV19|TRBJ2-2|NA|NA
TGTGCCAGTAGTGGAAGACAGAGCGGCGGGGAGCTGTTTTTT
CASSGRQSGGELFF
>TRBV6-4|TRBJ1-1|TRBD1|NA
TGTGCCAGCAGTGACTCAGGGACAGCTAACACTGAAGCTTTCTTT
CASSDSGTANTEAFF
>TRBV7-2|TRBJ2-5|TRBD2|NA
TGTGCCAGCAGCTTAGCGGGAGGCGGGAGCGGGGAGACCCAGTACTTC
CASSLAGGGSGETQYF
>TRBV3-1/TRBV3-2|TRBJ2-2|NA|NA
TGTGCCAGCAGCCCTTGGGGGGAGACGGGAGTGAGTTGGGACACCGGGGAGCTGTTTTTT
CASSPWGETGVSWDTGELFF
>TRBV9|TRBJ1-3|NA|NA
TGTGCCAGCAGCGTGGGGGCGGACGGAAACACCATATATTTT
CASSVGADGNTIYF
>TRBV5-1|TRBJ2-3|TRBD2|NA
TGCGCCAGCAGCTCTAGCGGGGTTTCCCCTAATACGCAGTATTTT
CASSSSGVSPNTQYF
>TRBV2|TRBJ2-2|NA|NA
TGTGCCAGCAGTGAAGTACGACAGGCTTACACCGGGGAGCTGTTTTTT
CASSEVRQAYTGELFF
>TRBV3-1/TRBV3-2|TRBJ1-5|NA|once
TGTGCCAGCAGCCAAGGGTCGGGTGGCAATCAGCCCCAGCATTTT
CASSQGSGGNQPQHF
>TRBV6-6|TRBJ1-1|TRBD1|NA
TGTGCCAGCACCAGGGGACAGGGACACACTGAAGCTTTCTTT
CASTRGQGHTEAFF
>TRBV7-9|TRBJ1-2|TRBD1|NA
TGTGCCAGCAGCTTAGGGGACAGGTTCGGCTACACCTTC
CASSLGDRFGYTF
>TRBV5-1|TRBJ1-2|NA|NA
TGCGCCAGCACCCCTCAGGGCCGCTATGGCTACACCTTC
CASTPQGRYGYTF
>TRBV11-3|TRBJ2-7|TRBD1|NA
TGTGCCAGCAGCCCGTCTACCGGGACAGGGGTACCCGAGCAGTACTTC
CASSPSTGTGVPEQYF
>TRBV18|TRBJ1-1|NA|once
TGTGCCAGCTCCCTAGGGGAGGCCTGGGGGACTGAAGCTTTCTTT
CASSLGEAWGTEAFF
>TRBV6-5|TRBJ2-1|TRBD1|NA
TGTGCCAGCAGTTACTCCATCGGACAGGGGGCGCAGGAGCAGTTCTTC
CASSYSIGQGAQEQFF
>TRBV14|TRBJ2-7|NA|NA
TGTGCCAGCAGCGCGGAGAGGCAGGGAATTTACGAGCAGTACTTC
CASSAERQGIYEQYF
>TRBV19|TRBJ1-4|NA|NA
TGTGCCAGTAGTATCCCCGACAGGAATGAAAAACTGTTTTTT
CASSIPDRNEKLFF
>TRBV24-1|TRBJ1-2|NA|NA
TGTGCCACCAGTGATTCGATAGGGGTGAGGTACACCTTC
CATSDSIGVRYTF
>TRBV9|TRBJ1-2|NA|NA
TGTGCCAGCAGCGTAGATCCGGGCCCAGGGAATGGCTACACCTTC
CASSVDPGPGNGYTF
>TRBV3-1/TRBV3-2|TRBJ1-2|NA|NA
TGTGCCAGCAGAGGCAGGGAGGGTGGCTACACCTTC
CASRGREGGYTF
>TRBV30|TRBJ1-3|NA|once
TGTGCCCGGGAGGTAGCGGGGGGAAACACCATATATTTT
CAREVAGGNTIYF
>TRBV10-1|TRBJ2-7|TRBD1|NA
TGCGCCAGCAGTGACCCCGGGACAGGGGGTGACGAGCAGTACTTC
CASSDPGTGGDEQYF
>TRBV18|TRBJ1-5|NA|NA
TGTGCCAGCTCACAAACAGGGACGGTCGATCAGCCCCAGCATTTT
CASSQTGTVDQPQHF